The clone carrying this T cell receptor beta chain was counted between two and nine times. Sequencing was performed with immunoSEQ multiplex PCR; in TCRdb, only in-frame clones are kept and a portion is missing. The table includes fewer than 200,000 clones, approximately 90% detected once. The data stem from a study of blood T cell repertoires in COVID-19. The sequencing input was peripheral blood. The sequence was collected from a man aged 18 to 29 who had recovered from COVID-19.

DNA for the CDR3: TGTGCCAGCTCACCATGGGGAGAAGAGACCCAGTACTTC. This translates into CASSPWGEETQYF. The chain carries TRBV18 and TRBJ2-5, with D perhaps TRBD2 (5 bases). Trimming removed 2 bases from V and 3 bases from J, with 7 bases in between. Germline V gene lookup returns CDR1 KGHSH and CDR2 LQKENI. This CDR3 is 13 amino acids long.